The sequence of this TCR beta chain was determined in a study of cytomegalovirus exposure and HLA in healthy donors. J lost 5 bases, V lost 4 bases, and 8 bases had no gene match. Germline CDR1 is SGHRS and CDR2 is YFSETQ. The CDR3 runs to 17 residues. Whole-study findings and limits: Diagnosis of cytomegalovirus status made by the classifier reportedly showed high specificity and sensitivity.

PCR involved 60 Vbeta and 13 Jbeta primers. Clones were sequenced by immunoSEQ multiplex PCR, and TCRdb holds only the in-frame ones, with some missing. Of 180,000 or so clones in the sample, 75% are singletons; the top ten hold about 7.6%. The sample holds a few counts of this clone. Its matching antigen is unknown. Specimen: PBMCs. V is TRBV5-1 and J is TRBJ2-5; 16 bases map to TRBD2. This TCR was recovered from a woman aged 35 to 49 in good health and CMV-seropositive. For the CDR3, the DNA is TGCGCCAGCAGCCCCGGGACTAGCGGGAGGGCCGGGGAGACCCAGTACTTC. This encodes CASSPGTSGRAGETQYF.